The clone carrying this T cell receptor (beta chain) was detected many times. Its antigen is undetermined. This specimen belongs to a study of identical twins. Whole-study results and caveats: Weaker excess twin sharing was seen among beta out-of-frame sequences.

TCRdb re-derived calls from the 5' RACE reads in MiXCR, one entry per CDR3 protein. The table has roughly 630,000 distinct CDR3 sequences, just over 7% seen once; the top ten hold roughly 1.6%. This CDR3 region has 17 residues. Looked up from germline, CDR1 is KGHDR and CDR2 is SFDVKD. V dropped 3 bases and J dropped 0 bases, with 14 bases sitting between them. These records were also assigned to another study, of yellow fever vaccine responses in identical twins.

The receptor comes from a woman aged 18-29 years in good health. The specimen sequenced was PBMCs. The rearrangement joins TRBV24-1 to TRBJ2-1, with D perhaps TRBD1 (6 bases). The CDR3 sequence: CATSDPRGWSSYNEQFF. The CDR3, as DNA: TGTGCCACCAGTGATCCTAGGGGGTGGAGCTCCTACAATGAGCAGTTCTTC.